The 18 T cell receptor beta chains listed next were all sequenced from one sample in a study of blood T cell repertoires in COVID-19. TCRdb keeps only in-frame clones here, not all; method: immunoSEQ multiplex PCR. The sample lists about 370,000 clones, about 87% occurring once. Source material: peripheral blood. Receptor source: a woman aged 25 to 39 with COVID-19, enrolled during active disease.

In this sample, this clone turned up once. V usage is TRBV9 and J usage is TRBJ2-1; 8 nucleotides match TRBD1. Germline V lookup: CDR1 SGDLS, CDR2 YYNGEE. The CDR3 length is 15 residues. V dropped 0 bases and J dropped 8; count of bases not matched to a gene: 7. The CDR3 sequence is CASSVDQGALDEQFF. The DNA of the CDR3 is TGTGCCAGCAGCGTAGACCAGGGGGCTTTGGATGAGCAGTTCTTC.

V gene TRBV19 combines with J gene TRBJ2-7, with TRBD1 matching 8 bases. V lost 3 bases to trimming and J lost 2 bases; unmatched junction nucleotides: 3. Germline V CDR1 and CDR2: LNHDA, SQIVND (reference sequence). This CDR3 is built from 14 residues. DNA for the CDR3: TGTGCCAGTAGTATGGGACAGGCCGCCTACGAGCAGTACTTC. Translated, it gives CASSMGQAAYEQYF.

This sequence joins TRBV4-1 and TRBJ2-6, with D hard to call. Germline V gene data show CDR1 as MGHRA and CDR2 as YSYEKL. This CDR3 is built from 14 residues. V lost 4 bases to trimming and J lost 0 bases, with 4 bases between them. The CDR3 spells CASSPRSGANVLTF. The CDR3 nucleotides read TGCGCCAGCAGCCCTCGCTCTGGGGCCAACGTCCTGACTTTC.

This chain links TRBV27 with TRBJ2-5; 7 bases are shared with TRBD2. The CDR3 is 14 residues long. CDR1 is MNHEY and CDR2 is SMNVEV in the germline V gene (reference sequence). The trim removed 2 bases at V and 3 bases at J, leaving 3 bases unmatched. The CDR3 protein is CASSLAGVEETQYF. CDR3 coding DNA: TGTGCCAGCAGTTTAGCGGGAGTGGAAGAGACCCAGTACTTC.

This rearrangement joins TRBV16 to TRBJ1-5; D remains ambiguous. The CDR3 consists of 13 residues. Trimming removed 2 bases from V and 7 bases from J, with 9 bases in between. Germline-derived CDR1 and CDR2 are KGHSY and FQNENV. The CDR3 DNA sequence: TGTGCCAGCAGCCAAGTCAGAAACCAGCCCCAGCATTTT. This sequence encodes CASSQVRNQPQHF.

DNA for the CDR3: TGTGCCACCAGTGATTTGGGGGGGGCCTTCAATGAGCAGTTCTTC. Residues: CATSDLGGAFNEQFF. V and J are TRBV24-1 and TRBJ2-1; TRBD2 might be the D (7 bases). The CDR3 runs 15 residues. V was clipped by 0 bases and J by 6 bases, with 11 bases between them. Germline V gives CDR1 KGHDR, CDR2 SFDVKD.

The rearrangement joins TRBV2 to TRBJ2-7; 11 bases match TRBD1. Germline CDR1 and CDR2: SNHLY and FYNNEI. J gave up 5 bases and V 6 bases, and 12 bases lay outside the gene matches. This CDR3 comprises 16 residues. CDR3 in amino acids: CASSHQRTGGENEQYF. CDR3 DNA sequence: TGTGCCAGCAGCCATCAACGGACAGGGGGCGAGAACGAGCAGTACTTC.

The chain uses TRBV2 and TRBJ1-2; 8 bases align to TRBD1. Germline values: CDR1 SNHLY, CDR2 FYNNEI. After removal of 0 bases from V and 8 bases from J, the junction contained 8 bases not matched to a gene. This CDR3 region has 15 residues. This chain's CDR3 is CASSEALGAGGGYTF. The CDR3 nucleotides read TGTGCCAGCAGTGAAGCGCTTGGGGCAGGGGGCGGCTACACCTTC.

V and J are TRBV6-1 and TRBJ2-7; 9 positions agree with TRBD1. The CDR3 is 15 amino acids. The V gene's germline CDR1 is MNHNS and CDR2 SASEGT. Losses at the gene ends were 2 bases for V and 4 bases for J; bases not matched to a gene: 6. The chain's CDR3 is CASSEMNRGPYEQYF. CDR3 sequence (DNA): TGTGCCAGCAGTGAAATGAACAGGGGGCCTTACGAGCAGTACTTC.

The CDR3 sequence is CASRDRGGTRNEQFF. CDR3 coding DNA: TGTGCCAGTAGAGACAGGGGCGGTACACGGAATGAGCAGTTCTTC. V usage is TRBV19 and J usage is TRBJ2-1; 8 nucleotides line up with TRBD1. V dropped 6 bases and J dropped 7; count of bases not matched to a gene: 11. Germline assignment: CDR1 LNHDA and CDR2 SQIVND (reference sequence). This CDR3 is 15 amino acids long.

The rearrangement joins TRBV6-2 or TRBV6-3 to TRBJ2-7, with 8 bases matching TRBD2. The V gene end was trimmed by 2 bases and the J gene end by 0 bases; junction bases not matched to a gene: 9. CDR3 length: 17 amino acids. Germline lookup yields CDR1 MNHEY and CDR2 SVGEGT. CDR3 bases: TGTGCCAGCAGTTACCATCCTAGCGGGTGGAGCTCCTACGAGCAGTACTTC. This translates into CASSYHPSGWSSYEQYF.

This clone was seen a single time. This chain's CDR3 is CASKERASGRVETQYF. The CDR3 nucleotides read TGTGCCAGCAAGGAGAGGGCTAGCGGGAGGGTAGAGACCCAGTACTTC. The rearrangement links TRBV2 to TRBJ2-5; 12 nucleotides agree with TRBD2. There are 16 residues in the CDR3. Germline-derived CDR1 and CDR2 are SNHLY and FYNNEI. Trimming removed 7 bases from V and 4 bases from J; junction bases left unmatched: 10.

This chain connects TRBV5-4 to TRBJ2-2; 7 bases fit TRBD1. Trimming removed 0 bases from V and 4 bases from J; junction bases left unmatched: 6. Germline values: CDR1 SGHNT, CDR2 YYREEE (reference sequence). CDR3 length equals 16 residues. The CDR3 spells CASSLGPGQLTGELFF. The DNA of the CDR3 is TGTGCCAGCAGCTTGGGGCCGGGACAGCTCACCGGGGAGCTGTTTTTT.

The chain recombines TRBV6-5 with TRBJ2-2; no clear D. Germline loops: CDR1 MNHEY, CDR2 SVGAGI. V was trimmed by 0 bases and J by 0 bases, leaving 5 bases between them. The CDR3 is 15 amino acids. The CDR3 DNA is TGTGCCAGCAGTTACTCGCGAACGAACACCGGGGAGCTGTTTTTT. It yields the protein CASSYSRTNTGELFF.

The chain links TRBV5-1 to TRBJ2-7; D gene uncertain. Germline lookup yields CDR1 SGHRS and CDR2 YFSETQ. V dropped 0 bases and J dropped 2 bases, with 9 bases sitting between them. The CDR3 covers 14 residues. This CDR3 is CASSLEPIPYEQYF. In DNA form, the CDR3 reads TGCGCCAGCAGCTTGGAGCCCATACCCTACGAGCAGTACTTC.

The chain carries TRBV4-1 and TRBJ2-7, with 9 nucleotides matching TRBD2. The junction had 5 bases not matched to a gene; V was cut back by 0 bases and J by 2 bases. The CDR3 covers 16 residues. Per the germline V gene, CDR1 is MGHRA and CDR2 is YSYEKL. The CDR3 loop is CASSQDWVAGAYEQYF. Written as DNA, the CDR3 is TGCGCCAGCAGCCAAGATTGGGTAGCGGGGGCCTACGAGCAGTACTTC.

The chain recombines TRBV7-2 with TRBJ2-3; TRBD1 matches at 12 bases. Germline V gene lookup returns CDR1 SGHTA and CDR2 FQGNSA. The ends lost 3 bases at V and 6 bases at J; junction bases unmatched: 7. The CDR3 has 16 residues. DNA for the CDR3: TGTGCCAGCAGCTTCCGGGACAGGGGGCGTCTCGATACGCAGTATTTT. Amino acid sequence: CASSFRDRGRLDTQYF.

V and J are TRBV7-3 and TRBJ2-1; tentatively, D is TRBD1 (5 bases). With 0 bases removed from V and 2 bases from J, the gap between germline ends came to 11 bases. The CDR3 runs to 16 residues. Germline CDR1 reads SGHTA; CDR2 reads FQGTGA. CDR3 nucleotides: TGTGCCAGCAGCTTAACTTCGACAGATACCTACAATGAGCAGTTCTTC. Translating gives CASSLTSTDTYNEQFF.